This TCR beta chain originates from a study of human T cells and chemical hapten exposure. Study overall: Per-sample TCR yield variation was attributed mainly to small pooled library volume differences. General observations from the study: TCRs at high frequency, those above 1 in 1000, did not change with DPC sensitization.

Germline V gene sequence: CDR1 SGHDN, CDR2 FVKESK. This CDR3 region has 20 residues. The V end was cut by 2 bases, the J end by 0 bases, with 23 bases between. From whole blood left unfractionated, total RNA was extracted. This clonotype appeared a few times. Its target is not known. Attachment of unique molecular identifiers to individual cDNA molecules was performed in the library. In TCRdb, the 5' RACE reads were re-called with MiXCR into one record per CDR3 protein. Counted here are tens of thousands of distinct CDR3 sequences, under 10% occurring once; the ten biggest clones make up around 2.3%. This sequence originates from a male donor in good health. The V call is TRBV14, the J call TRBJ1-5; D may be TRBD1 (6 bases). CDR3 bases: TGTGCCAGCAGCCAATTAGAACAGGGAAAGGTAAATATTAGCAATCAGCCCCAGCATTTT. It codes for CASSQLEQGKVNISNQPQHF.